This T cell receptor (beta chain) appears in the sequencing data of a study of blood T cell repertoires in COVID-19. Study in general: The study drew acute and convalescent COVID-19 samples from the United States, Italy and Spain.

V lost 6 bases and J lost 6, with 15 bases in between. The length of the CDR3 is 15 residues. Germline assignment: CDR1 SGHTA and CDR2 FQGNSA. Using immunoSEQ multiplex PCR, the repertoire was profiled, and TCRdb retains in-frame clones only, with some absent. The repertoire holds about 380,000 clones, with around 87% as singletons. Sequencing was performed on peripheral blood. The source is a man in his late teens or twenties with active or convalescent COVID-19. The chain employs TRBV7-2 and TRBJ1-6; D is perhaps TRBD1 (6 bases). The CDR3 is CASRADSFINSPLHF. CDR3 nucleotide sequence: TGTGCCAGCAGGGCGGACAGTTTTATTAATTCACCCCTCCACTTT.